This TCR beta chain stems from a study of CD8+ T cells in alopecia areata. Study in general: Oral tofacitinib (5 to 10 mg twice daily) was administered to treated patients. Overall study findings and caveats: Compared with normal scalp, lesional scalp had higher clonality and more expanded CD8+ clones.

Patients with alopecia areata provided lesional scalp punch biopsies as well as peripheral blood. RNA, once extracted, was reverse transcribed into cDNA for use as the sequencing template. The data were produced by immunoSEQ multiplex PCR, yet TCRdb's version contains in-frame clones alone and is incomplete. The sample lists 160,000 or so clones, 45% to 55% occurring once. This clone was observed a few times. Antigen unknown. This CDR3 is 12 amino acids long. Germline CDR1 reads MRHNA; CDR2 reads SNTAGT. The germline V and J ends were trimmed by 2 bases and 0 bases, with 0 bases remaining between them.

The sequence came from a human donor with alopecia areata. The sequenced sample was CD8+ T cells sorted from blood, obtained at week 0. The chain links TRBV6-4 to TRBJ2-3; D gene ambiguous. In nucleotides, the CDR3 is TGTGCCAGCAGTGACAGCACAGATACGCAGTATTTT. Translation: CASSDSTDTQYF.